This entry lists 24 T cell receptor beta chains sequenced from one sample in a study of T cells in localized non-small cell lung cancer (dated by TCRdb to 2018 to 2020). Libraries were made using the immunoSEQ multiplex PCR assay. TCRdb limited this immuneACCESS table to in-frame rearrangements with V and J called. A share of clones is missing; checked studies link under half to unresolved V genes, and the rest is unexplained. The sample table holds 20,000 to 25,000 clones, of which 85% to 90% were seen once. The ten largest clones take up less than 15% of the sample. Sample: peripheral blood, taken before any cancer treatment. The receptor source for this set is a male donor aged 60 or over with stage I lung adenocarcinoma.

The chain has TRBV30 and TRBJ1-1, with 7 bases lining up with TRBD1. Looked up from germline, CDR1 is GTSNPN and CDR2 is SVGIG (reference sequence). The V and J ends lost 3 bases and 6 bases, in that order; junction bases with no gene match: 7. This CDR3 comprises 13 residues. The CDR3 DNA follows: TGTGCCTGGAGCCTCGGCAGGGGGGCTGAAGCTTTCTTT. This codes for CAWSLGRGAEAFF.

V gene TRBV5-4 combines with J gene TRBJ2-7; TRBD1 aligns across 7 bases. This CDR3 is built from 13 residues. Germline values: CDR1 SGHNT, CDR2 YYREEE (reference sequence). V trimming: 3 bases; J trimming: 6 bases; junction bases outside the gene matches: 6. CDR3 protein: CASSSTGVGEQYF. CDR3 DNA sequence: TGTGCCAGCAGCTCAACAGGGGTGGGCGAGCAGTACTTC. Filled out from reference TRBV5-4 and TRBJ2-7, the complete variable domain reads ETGVTQSPTHLIKTRGQQVTLRCSSQSGHNTVSWYQQALGQGPQFIFQYYREEENGRGNFPPRFSGLQFPNYSSELNVNALELDDSALYLCASSSTGVGEQYFGPGTRLTVT.

The chain carries TRBV7-9 and TRBJ1-1, with D hard to call. CDR1 is SEHNR, CDR2 FQNEAQ, per germline (reference sequence). The CDR3 covers 14 residues. With 1 base removed from V and 1 base from J, the gap between germline ends came to 7 bases. CDR3 nucleotides: TGTGCCAGCAGCTTAGAAGGGAGGAACACTGAAGCTTTCTTT. Translating it yields CASSLEGRNTEAFF.

V gene TRBV28 combines with J gene TRBJ1-5; a possible D gene is TRBD1 (6 bases). The V gene lost 1 base and the J gene lost 0 bases, with 10 bases spanning the gap. The CDR3 spans 16 residues. CDR1 is MDHEN, CDR2 SYDVKM, per germline. CDR3 in DNA: TGTGCCAGCAGTTTATTAGGGGGTTATAGCAATCAGCCCCAGCATTTT. Its protein product is CASSLLGGYSNQPQHF.

This chain joins TRBV6-1 and TRBJ1-5, with a weak D call TRBD1 (5 bases). CDR1 MNHNS and CDR2 SASEGT come from the germline V gene. V lost 5 bases to trimming and J lost 7 bases, with 12 bases between them. This CDR3 region has 13 residues. The DNA of the CDR3 is TGTGCCAGCAGTTTTGGGGAGGGGCAGCCCCAGCATTTT. Protein product: CASSFGEGQPQHF.

This clone was seen more than once but under ten times. The CDR3 DNA is TGTGCCAGTAGTATCCACTTCGACAGGACCGATCAGCCCCAGCATTTT. This translates into CASSIHFDRTDQPQHF. The chain couples TRBV19 to TRBJ1-5, with D possibly being TRBD1 (6 bases). Trimming took 3 bases from V and 5 from J, leaving 17 bases between them. The CDR3 runs to 16 residues. CDR1 and CDR2 from the germline V gene are LNHDA and SQIVND (reference sequence).

The table lists this clone with a count of one. The chain recombines TRBV6-5 with TRBJ1-1; 9 nucleotides agree with TRBD1. Losses at the gene ends were 6 bases for V and 3 bases for J; bases not matched to a gene: 2. This CDR3 is built from 13 residues. Germline values: CDR1 MNHEY, CDR2 SVGAGI. CDR3 bases: TGTGCCAGCAGACAGGGGGCTTACACTGAAGCTTTCTTT. It encodes CASRQGAYTEAFF.

The chain couples TRBV19 to TRBJ2-1, with TRBD2 as a possible D gene (6 bases). The CDR3 runs to 14 residues. Trimming took 5 bases from V and 7 from J, leaving 15 bases between them. Germline V gene sequence: CDR1 LNHDA, CDR2 SQIVND (reference sequence). The CDR3 loop reads CASSPTGSQNEQFF. The CDR3 nucleotides read TGTGCCAGTAGTCCCACCGGGAGTCAGAATGAGCAGTTCTTC.

This clone was counted a single time. The chain joins TRBV10-3 to TRBJ2-3, with D uncertain. V lost 4 bases and J 2 bases, leaving 10 bases between the germline ends. This CDR3 contains 14 residues. The V gene's germline CDR1 is ENHRY and CDR2 SYGVKD. The CDR3 DNA reads as TGTGCCATCAGTGTTTCGGCTACCACAGATACGCAGTATTTT. As protein: CAISVSATTDTQYF.

This sequence joins TRBV27 and TRBJ2-5, with 8 positions matching TRBD1. The CDR3 has 16 amino acids. Germline loops: CDR1 MNHEY, CDR2 SMNVEV (reference sequence). J was trimmed by 5 bases and V by 2 bases; bases with no gene match: 10. CDR3 coding DNA: TGTGCCAGCAGTTTACGCGGGACAGGATCTAGCGAGACCCAGTACTTC. It specifies CASSLRGTGSSETQYF.

The chain employs TRBV5-1 and TRBJ2-2; D perhaps matches TRBD1 (5 bases). CDR1 SGHRS and CDR2 YFSETQ come from the germline V gene. The V end was cut by 3 bases, the J end by 7 bases, with 16 bases between. The CDR3 is 15 residues long. DNA for the CDR3: TGCGCCAGCAGCTCTACAGGTACCTTGGGCGGGGAGCTGTTTTTT. Protein sequence: CASSSTGTLGGELFF.

The chain's CDR3 is CASHHGSGANVLTF. The CDR3, as DNA: TGTGCCAGTCATCATGGCTCTGGGGCCAACGTCCTGACTTTC. This chain links TRBV28 with TRBJ2-6, with D uncertain. Trimming removed 9 bases from V and 0 bases from J, with 9 bases in between. Looked up from germline, CDR1 is MDHEN and CDR2 is SYDVKM. The CDR3 consists of 14 residues. The full variable domain, with the rest looked up from reference TRBV28 and TRBJ2-6, is DVKVTQSSRYLVKRTGEKVFLECVQDMDHENMFWYRQDPGLGLRLIYFSYDVKMKEKGDIPEGYSVSREKKERFSLILESASTNQTSMYLCASHHGSGANVLTFGAGSRLTVL.

The V gene is TRBV9, the J gene TRBJ2-1; 8 nucleotides line up with TRBD1. Germline CDR1 and CDR2: SGDLS and YYNGEE. With V trimmed by 4 bases and J by 5 bases, 8 bases remained unmatched. This CDR3 is 15 amino acids long. The CDR3 region is CASSTSGGRNNEQFF. The CDR3 coding sequence is TGTGCCAGCAGCACGTCAGGGGGCCGTAACAATGAGCAGTTCTTC.

This clone was observed a single time. The chain joins TRBV4-1 to TRBJ2-5; 7 nucleotides align to TRBD1. The CDR3 covers 13 residues. The V segment lost 11 bases and the J segment 2 bases; nucleotides outside the gene matches: 8. In germline, CDR1 is MGHRA, CDR2 YSYEKL. CDR3 amino acids: CARRDRGQETQYF. The CDR3 nucleotides are TGCGCCCGAAGGGACAGAGGACAAGAGACCCAGTACTTC.

V and J are TRBV5-4 and TRBJ2-3; 10 nucleotides match TRBD2. CDR1 SGHNT and CDR2 YYREEE come from the germline V gene (reference sequence). With V trimmed by 3 bases and J by 3 bases, 10 bases remained unmatched. CDR3 length: 17 residues. The CDR3 nucleotides are TGTGCCAGCAGCTCCCTACTAGCGGGAATTGGGACAGATACGCAGTATTTT. Translated, it gives CASSSLLAGIGTDTQYF.

The chain links TRBV6-1 to TRBJ2-3; D gene unclear. This CDR3 has 13 residues. V lost 1 base to trimming and J lost 10 bases, with 12 bases between them. Germline CDR1 and CDR2: MNHNS and SASEGT. For the CDR3, the DNA is TGTGCCAGCAGTGAAGATGACCTCCCCTCGCAGTATTTT. Its protein product is CASSEDDLPSQYF.

The rearrangement links TRBV28 to TRBJ1-2, with TRBD1 matching over 7 bases. Per germline, CDR1 MDHEN and CDR2 SYDVKM. The CDR3 totals 12 residues. With 6 bases clipped from V and 3 bases from J, the junction kept 1 base outside the gene matches. For the CDR3, the DNA is TGTGCCAGCAGGACAGGGCACTATGGCTACACCTTC. Residues: CASRTGHYGYTF.

In this sample, this clone turned up a few times. The chain is built from TRBV7-2 and TRBJ2-5; 7 nucleotides line up with TRBD2. CDR1 and CDR2 from the germline V gene are SGHTA and FQGNSA. There are 13 residues in the CDR3. V shed 4 bases, J shed 5 bases, and the junction held 4 bases outside the gene matches. The CDR3 coding sequence is TGTGCCAGCAGCTACGGGGGGAGGGAGACCCAGTACTTC. Translated, it gives CASSYGGRETQYF.

This clone was recorded a few times. V usage is TRBV9 and J usage is TRBJ2-7; 9 bases are a match to TRBD2. CDR3 size: 14 residues. V lost 1 base, J lost 5 bases, and 4 bases stayed unmatched. The germline gives CDR1 SGDLS, CDR2 YYNGEE. The CDR3 coding sequence is TGTGCCAGCAGCGTAAGCGGGAGGAACGACGAGCAGTACTTC. It yields the protein CASSVSGRNDEQYF.

The V call is TRBV11-3, the J call TRBJ2-3, with D possibly TRBD2 on 7 matching bases. This CDR3 is built from 15 residues. Trimming took off 2 bases at V and 5 bases at J, with 14 bases between the two ends. Germline CDR1 SGHNT, CDR2 YENEEA. The CDR3 region has the DNA TGTGCCAGCAGCTTAAGGGGGGGCGACGGAGATACGCAGTATTTT. Translating it yields CASSLRGGDGDTQYF.

The gene calls are TRBV7-8 and TRBJ2-5, with 9 positions matching TRBD2. After removal of 1 base from V and 1 base from J, the junction contained 4 bases not matched to a gene. Germline loops: CDR1 SGHVS, CDR2 FQNEAQ. This CDR3 contains 16 residues. The CDR3 region has the DNA TGTGCCAGCAGCTTAGGGGCGGGGGGGCCCCAAGAGACCCAGTACTTC. It specifies CASSLGAGGPQETQYF.

The V and J genes are TRBV5-4 and TRBJ2-3; D assignment may be TRBD1 or TRBD2 (5 bases each). CDR1 is SGHNT, CDR2 YYREEE, per germline (reference sequence). Trimming removed 0 bases from V and 3 bases from J, with 11 bases in between. This CDR3 has 15 amino acids. The CDR3 protein is CASSLDRGVTDTQYF. CDR3 nucleotide sequence: TGTGCCAGCAGCTTGGATAGAGGGGTTACAGATACGCAGTATTTT.

The chain is built from TRBV4-2 and TRBJ2-2, with D unclear. Trimming took off 1 base at V and 1 base at J, with 13 bases between the two ends. Germline V gene lookup returns CDR1 LGHNA and CDR2 YNFKEQ. CDR3 size: 17 residues. The DNA for the CDR3 is TGTGCCAGCAGCCAAGGCGATTGGACGGAGAACACCGGGGAGCTGTTTTTT. This codes for CASSQGDWTENTGELFF.

Comment on this clone: Germline and junction disagree at one end, which may indicate a read error. V gene TRBV7-6 combines with J gene TRBJ2-1; TRBD2 agrees at 10 bases. CDR1 and CDR2 from the germline V gene are SGHVS and FNYEAQ. The CDR3 runs to 16 residues. CDR3 sequence: CASSPMGTSDYDEQFF. Here the CDR3 DNA reads TGTGCCAGCAGCCCGATGGGGACTAGCGACTACGATGAGCAGTTCTTC. The variable domain in full, completed from reference TRBV7-6 and TRBJ2-1, reads GAGVSQSPRYKVTKRGQDVALRCDPISGHVSLYWYRQALGQGPEFLTYFNYEAQQDKSGLPNDRFSAERPEGSISTLTIQRTEQRDSAMYRCASSPMGTSDYDEQFFGPGTRLTVL.